This passage covers 5 T cell receptor beta chains from one sample sequenced in a study of tumor-infiltrating lymphocytes in primary liver carcinoma. Taking about 20-31 mg of unsorted bulk tissue, the authors co-extracted RNA and DNA. The template, about 550 ng total RNA, yielded TCR beta cDNA made with a constant-region primer. Construction of TCR beta libraries relied on three successive nested multiplex PCR rounds employing slightly modified ARM-PCR. With TRBV1-TRBV30 forward primers and a C-beta reverse primer, the first two PCR rounds were run for 9 to 10 cycles each. TCRdb recomputed calls from the multiplex PCR reads with MiXCR, one row per CDR3 protein. Of approximately 100,000 distinct CDR3 sequences listed, approximately 70% are singletons. Material: liver tumor tissue from sampling region 2. The subset is: tumor region T2, inferior pole. The receptors were sampled from a woman in her sixties or seventies with primary liver carcinoma and hepatitis B virus infection.

This clonotype showed up just once. A much larger clone is a single base away; this may be a read error. The gene calls are TRBV6-5 and TRBJ2-7; tentative D call: TRBD1 (5 bases). Deletions cut 4 bases from V and 1 base from J, with 11 bases between. Germline V gives CDR1 MNHEY, CDR2 SVGAGI. The CDR3 is 14 amino acids. The CDR3 loop is CASSSSDRSYEQYF. Written as DNA, the CDR3 is TGTGCCAGCAGTTCATCAGACAGATCCTACGAGCAGTACTTC.

Note on this clonotype: Germline and junction disagree at one end, which may indicate a read error. This chain joins TRBV7-9 and TRBJ1-1; D gene ambiguous. Germline V gene sequence: CDR1 SEHNR, CDR2 FQNEAQ (reference sequence). The length of the CDR3 is 12 residues. The CDR3 region is CVSSLVEAETFF. CDR3 DNA sequence: TGTGTCAGCAGCTTAGTGGAGGCTGAAACTTTCTTT.

This clonotype was picked up many times. V is TRBV29-1 and J is TRBJ2-1; 8 bases fit TRBD1. This CDR3 spans 16 amino acids. The trim removed 7 bases at V and 6 bases at J, leaving 17 bases unmatched. CDR1 is SQVTM, CDR2 ANQGSEA, per germline. The CDR3 nucleotides are TGCAGCGGCGAAAACTTTGGACAGGGAAGGGGCAATGAGCAGTTCTTC. Its protein is CSGENFGQGRGNEQFF.

As regards this clonotype: A much more abundant neighbour one base away suggests this may be a read error. CDR3 sequence (DNA): TGTGTCAGCAGCCAAGATACAGGGGGCGTCTATGGCTACACCTTC. Translated: CVSSQDTGGVYGYTF. The chain links TRBV14 to TRBJ1-2; TRBD1 matches at 9 bases. From germline, CDR1 is SGHDN and CDR2 FVKESK. The CDR3 runs to 15 residues.

This clonotype was found many times. The chain couples TRBV12-3 or TRBV12-4 to TRBJ2-1; no firm D call. Between the trimmed V and J ends, which lost 6 bases and 13 bases, there was a span of 16 bases. This CDR3 has 12 amino acids. The CDR3: CASSKDRITQFF. CDR3 sequence (DNA): TGTGCCAGCAGCAAGGATCGGATTACACAGTTCTTC.